The rows below give T cell receptor beta chains drawn from one sample of a study of T cells after yellow fever vaccination. One entry per CDR3 protein results from TCRdb running MiXCR on the 5' RACE reads. The table includes around 310,000 distinct CDR3 sequences, around 3.9% detected once. The input for sequencing was PBMCs, taken 5 days after the yellow fever booster vaccination. All receptors come from a man aged 18-30 years who received the YFV17D yellow fever vaccine. CDR3s include the opening cysteine and the closing phenylalanine or tryptophan. D genes are given only for firm matches. For some rows the clone size is stated as once, few or many, or as a class when expanded; others skip it.

>TRBV6-5|TRBJ2-3|TRBD1|many
TGTGCCAGCAGTGAGGGGACAGGGTTTTTCACAGATACGCAGTATTTT
CASSEGTGFFTDTQYF
>TRBV5-1|TRBJ2-5|-|many
TGCGCCAGCAGTGGCGAAGAGACCCAGTACTTC
CASSGEETQYF
>TRBV19|TRBJ2-3|-|-
TGTGCCAGTACCGTGAGGCGGGGAGATACGCAGTATTTT
CASTVRRGDTQYF
>TRBV27|TRBJ1-5|-|few
TGTGCCAGCAGTTGGGGTTACAATCAGCCCCAGCATTTT
CASSWGYNQPQHF
>TRBV30|TRBJ1-1|-|-
TGTGCCTGGAGAAGAAACATTGGCACTGAAGCTTTCTTT
CAWRRNIGTEAFF
>TRBV7-2|TRBJ2-7|-|-
TGTGCCAGCAGCTTTAGGGATTACGAGCAGTACTTC
CASSFRDYEQYF
>TRBV6-5|TRBJ2-5|TRBD2|few
TGTGCCAGCAGTCCGAGCGGGGGGGCCTTTGCGGAGACCCAGTACTTC
CASSPSGGAFAETQYF
>TRBV6-6|TRBJ1-3|TRBD1|few
TGTGCCAGCAGTCCGTGGACAGGGCGCTCTGGAAACACCATATATTTT
CASSPWTGRSGNTIYF
>TRBV4-1|TRBJ1-3|-|-
TGCGCCAGCAGCCAAGACTTCCCCCTCTGGGAAGCAGGAAACACCATATATTTT
CASSQDFPLWEAGNTIYF
>TRBV6-1|TRBJ2-1|TRBD1|-
TGTGCCAGCAGTGGGGGACAGCGCAATGAGCAGTTCTTC
CASSGGQRNEQFF
>TRBV20-1|TRBJ1-1|TRBD1|few
TGCAGTGCCAGCGGTACAGGGGCTGAGAACACTGAAGCTTTCTTT
CSASGTGAENTEAFF
>TRBV29-1|TRBJ1-6|-|few
TGCAGTGTGAAGGGCGAAGGGACCCTCCACTTT
CSVKGEGTLHF
>TRBV7-9|TRBJ2-3|TRBD2|few
TGTGCCAGCAGCTACGTCCGGGGGGGCGCAGATACGCAGTATTTT
CASSYVRGGADTQYF
>TRBV5-1|TRBJ2-7|-|-
TGCGCCAGCAGCTTGGTTGACGGGGGTTACGAGCAGTACTTC
CASSLVDGGYEQYF
>TRBV9|TRBJ1-1|-|many
TGTGCCAGCAGCGTAGTCGGGGGAGGCACTGAAGCTTTCTTT
CASSVVGGGTEAFF
>TRBV7-6|TRBJ2-1|-|-
TGTGCCAGCAGCTCGGCGGTCGACATGAGCTCCTACAATGAGCAGTTCTTC
CASSSAVDMSSYNEQFF
>TRBV4-3|TRBJ2-1|-|few
TGCGCCAGCAGCCAAGACTCCGGCTCCTACAATGAGCAGTTCTTC
CASSQDSGSYNEQFF
>TRBV5-1|TRBJ2-3|TRBD1|few
TGCGCCAGCAGCCGGGACAGGGAGCAGTATTTT
CASSRDREQYF
>TRBV7-2|TRBJ2-6|-|many
TGTGCCAGCAGCTTAGTGGCAGCTGGGGCCAACGTCCTGACTTTC
CASSLVAAGANVLTF
>TRBV7-2|TRBJ2-5|-|many
TGTGCCAGCAGCTTATGGCGGGGCCAAGAGACCCAGTACTTC
CASSLWRGQETQYF
>TRBV20-1|TRBJ2-3|TRBD1|-
TGCAGTGACGCCCGGGACAGCGGCGTAGATACGCAGTATTTT
CSDARDSGVDTQYF
>TRBV27|TRBJ2-2|-|-
TGTGCCAGCAGTTTACAGATCACCGGGGAGCTGTTTTTT
CASSLQITGELFF
>TRBV7-9|TRBJ2-7|-|few
TGTGCCAGCGCAAGACCGAGCTCCTACGAGCAGTACTTC
CASARPSSYEQYF
>TRBV5-6|TRBJ2-7|-|-
TGTGCCAGCAGCGTCCGACAGGTCTCCTACGAGCAGTACTTC
CASSVRQVSYEQYF
>TRBV6-2/TRBV6-3|TRBJ1-2|-|-
TGTGCCAGCAGTTACTCCGGGGGCAGGTCTAACTATGGCTACACCTTC
CASSYSGGRSNYGYTF
>TRBV29-1|TRBJ1-5|-|few
TGCAGCGTCGGGGTTAACTGGGATCAGCCCCAGCATTTT
CSVGVNWDQPQHF
>TRBV27|TRBJ1-6|-|few
TGTGCCAGCAGTTTACTAGGGTTCCCAACCTCACCCCTCCACTTT
CASSLLGFPTSPLHF
>TRBV20-1|TRBJ1-5|-|few
TGCAGTGCTGCCGACAGGCTACGCAATCAGCCCCAGCATTTT
CSAADRLRNQPQHF
>TRBV20-1|TRBJ1-1|-|-
TGCAGTGCTAGAAGGAGAGGGAGGGGGGACACTGAAGCTTTCTTT
CSARRRGRGDTEAFF
>TRBV25-1|TRBJ2-7|TRBD1|few
TGTGCCAGCAGTGAACTAAGGGACAGCTCCTTCTACGAGCAGTACTTC
CASSELRDSSFYEQYF
>TRBV9|TRBJ1-3|TRBD1|few
TGTGCCAGCAGCCGAGGGGACAGCGCCCGAAACACCATATATTTT
CASSRGDSARNTIYF
>TRBV7-2|TRBJ2-3|-|many
TGTGCCAGCAGCTCCTCTCTGTGGGCAGATACGCAGTATTTT
CASSSSLWADTQYF
>TRBV7-2|TRBJ2-1|-|few
TGTGCCAGCAGCTTCTCACGTAGGGGGGGGCAGTTCTTC
CASSFSRRGGQFF
>TRBV5-5|TRBJ2-3|-|many
TGTGCCAGCAGCTTCCTCCTCGGGGGGCGGACAGATACGCAGTATTTT
CASSFLLGGRTDTQYF
>TRBV9|TRBJ2-5|TRBD1|-
TGTGCCAGCAGCGCGACCGGGACAGAAGAGACCCAGTACTTC
CASSATGTEETQYF
>TRBV4-3|TRBJ1-5|-|many
TGCGCCAGCAGCCAAGACAGGGATCAGCCCCAGCATTTT
CASSQDRDQPQHF
>TRBV7-8|TRBJ1-2|-|few
TGTGCCAGCAGCTTCCGGGACCTAAGGGGCCCTAACTATGGCTACACCTTC
CASSFRDLRGPNYGYTF
>TRBV7-9|TRBJ2-1|TRBD1|few
TGTGCCAGCAGCGCAAGCCGACAGGGGATGAATGAGCAGTTCTTC
CASSASRQGMNEQFF
>TRBV28|TRBJ2-5|-|many
TGTGCCAGCAGGTTCCAAGAGACCCAGTACTTC
CASRFQETQYF
>TRBV5-1|TRBJ2-7|TRBD1|many
TGCGCCAGCAGCTTCGGCAGGGGGAAGAACGAGCAGTACTTC
CASSFGRGKNEQYF
>TRBV5-8|TRBJ2-3|TRBD2|many
TGTGCCAGCAGCCTACTAGCGGGGGGGGATACGCAGTATTTT
CASSLLAGGDTQYF
>TRBV9|TRBJ2-1|TRBD2|few
TGTGCCAGCTCAGCGGGGGAGCGGATCTACAATGAGCAGTTCTTC
CASSAGERIYNEQFF
>TRBV7-9|TRBJ2-6|TRBD1|many
TGTGCCATTCTCTCGCGTTCCGGGACAGGGGCGATGAAGGGGGCCAACGTCCTGACTTTC
CAILSRSGTGAMKGANVLTF
>TRBV12-5|TRBJ1-2|-|-
TGTGCTAGTGGTTTGGTACTGACGGGCAGGGAATACTATGGCTACACCTTC
CASGLVLTGREYYGYTF
>TRBV7-2|TRBJ2-1|TRBD2|-
TGTGCCAGCAGCTTAGGGGGGGGAGGCCCCCCTGAGCAGTTCTTC
CASSLGGGGPPEQFF
>TRBV5-1|TRBJ2-5|-|few
TGCGCCAGCACCTCCGGGACCGAGGGTGAGACCCAGTACTTC
CASTSGTEGETQYF
>TRBV12-3/TRBV12-4|TRBJ2-7|-|-
TGTGCCAGCACCAGGGGCGCCTTCAGCTCCTACGAGCAGTACTTC
CASTRGAFSSYEQYF
>TRBV10-3|TRBJ2-2|TRBD2|-
TGTGCCGCCAGCGGGGGGGATAACACCGGGGAGCTGTTTTTT
CAASGGDNTGELFF
>TRBV5-4|TRBJ2-3|-|few
TGTGCCAGCAGCTCAGATCTAGTTGTGACAGATACGCAGTATTTT
CASSSDLVVTDTQYF
>TRBV4-3|TRBJ1-1|-|-
TGCGCCAGCAGCCAAGGAGGTGGGACACCGAACACTGAAGCTTTCTTT
CASSQGGGTPNTEAFF
>TRBV6-5|TRBJ1-6|-|-
TGTGCCAGCAGTTTGTCCGTCGGGTTCAATTCACCCCTCCACTTT
CASSLSVGFNSPLHF
>TRBV15|TRBJ1-2|-|many
TGTGCCACCAGCAGAGTTTCCCATGCAGGGGAGGGCTACACCTTC
CATSRVSHAGEGYTF
>TRBV27|TRBJ1-1|-|few
TGTGCCAGCAGTTTTTTGGGGGCCGATTCCTTGAACACTGAAGCTTTCTTT
CASSFLGADSLNTEAFF
>TRBV12-3/TRBV12-4|TRBJ1-1|-|few
TGTGCCAGCAGTGTAGGGGGGCTGAACACTGAAGCTTTCTTT
CASSVGGLNTEAFF
>TRBV3-1|TRBJ2-3|-|few
TGTGCCAGCAGCCATTTGACTAGCACAGATACGCAGTATTTT
CASSHLTSTDTQYF
>TRBV25-1|TRBJ2-5|-|many
TGTGCCAGCGGTCTGGGGCTCGGGGTCGGTGAGACCCAGTACTTC
CASGLGLGVGETQYF
>TRBV20-1|TRBJ1-1|-|few
TGCAGTGCTAGTTCACAACGGAACACTGAAGCTTTCTTT
CSASSQRNTEAFF
>TRBV28|TRBJ1-5|TRBD1|-
TGTGCCAGTACAGGGGGGTTAGGCAATCAGCCCCAGCATTTT
CASTGGLGNQPQHF